The entry below gives a single T cell receptor beta chain sequence along with its context. No antigen is known for it. The CDR3 has 15 amino acids. CDR1 SGDLS and CDR2 YYNGEE come from the germline V gene. Between the trimmed V and J ends, which lost 0 bases and 7 bases, there was a span of 17 bases. The PCR ran on 60 Vbeta and 13 Jbeta primers. Repertoires were generated with immunoSEQ multiplex PCR, while TCRdb's copy carries only in-frame clones and drops some. The sample lists approximately 190,000 clones; more than 70% were seen once. Each donor was healthy, and each was a bone marrow donor. These data are taken from a study of cytomegalovirus exposure and HLA in healthy donors. Study-wide findings and caveats: One cluster of highly shared sequence variants probably arose as a sequencing artifact. A few CMV-associated chains proved CMV antigen-specific in vitro.

This receptor was taken from a boy aged 5-17 years in good health and CMV-seronegative. Sequenced material: PBMCs. This chain joins TRBV9 and TRBJ2-7; a weak D match, TRBD1 (6 bases). CDR3 nucleotides: TGTGCCAGCAGCGTAGAAGACCAGGGGTCGGGTGAGCAGTACTTC. Its translation: CASSVEDQGSGEQYF.